This T cell receptor (beta chain) was captured by sequencing in a study of control samples from healthy donors and cancer patients. Assay: immunoSEQ multiplex PCR; the TCRdb copy retains only in-frame clones and omits some. This sample has approximately 170,000 clones, with roughly 88% found just once. Germline assignment: CDR1 LNHDA and CDR2 SQIVND (reference sequence). CDR3 length: 15 residues. With 8 bases removed from V and 5 bases from J, the gap between germline ends came to 19 bases. Sequencing used blood. The sequence derives from a woman in her twenties or thirties in good health. The chain joins TRBV19 to TRBJ2-1, with D perhaps assigned TRBD1 or TRBD2 (8 bases each). The CDR3 is CASRGLDRGDNEQFF. DNA for the CDR3: TGTGCCAGTCGGGGACTAGACAGGGGCGACAATGAGCAGTTCTTC.